This T cell receptor (beta chain) emerged from a study of blood T cell repertoires in COVID-19. Turning to the study itself: COVID-19 samples collected from the United States, Italy and Spain covered acute and convalescent phases. PBMCs, B-cell-depleted T cells, or T cells provided the cDNA or gDNA that made up the material.

CDR1 is MNHEY and CDR2 is SMNVEV in the germline V gene (reference sequence). The V gene end was trimmed by 9 bases and the J gene end by 5 bases; junction bases not matched to a gene: 5. There are 14 residues in the CDR3. Measured with immunoSEQ multiplex PCR; TCRdb has only the in-frame clones, and not every one. Among 100,000 or so clones listed, more than 85% were seen once. The sample consisted of peripheral blood. The chain employs TRBV27 and TRBJ2-1; 12 nucleotides align to TRBD2. The receptor was derived from a man aged 18 to 29 with acute or convalescent COVID-19. This chain's CDR3 is CASASGRVNNEQFF. Here the CDR3 DNA reads TGTGCCAGTGCTAGCGGGAGGGTAAACAATGAGCAGTTCTTC.